A single sample is the source of the 3 T cell receptor beta chains below, sequenced in a study of blood T cell repertoires in COVID-19. The protocol was immunoSEQ multiplex PCR, while the TCRdb copy is restricted to in-frame clones and leaves out a portion. Among 200,000 to 300,000 clones, around 90% were seen once, and the ten largest hold about 0.7%. Source material: peripheral blood. The receptors here all came from a human donor in a cohort sampled during active COVID-19.

The rearrangement links TRBV10-3 to TRBJ2-7, with unresolved D. Looked up from germline, CDR1 is ENHRY and CDR2 is SYGVKD. CDR3 length: 14 residues. Trimming cost V 2 bases and J 3 bases, with 11 bases left between them. The CDR3 region is CAISEPPTIYEQYF. CDR3 nucleotide sequence: TGTGCCATCAGTGAGCCCCCAACTATCTACGAGCAGTACTTC.

V gene TRBV3-1 (or the pseudogene TRBV3-2) combines with J gene TRBJ1-1; 8 bases agree with TRBD1. The CDR3 has 15 residues. J lost 3 bases, V lost 3 bases, and 6 bases had no gene match. Germline CDR1 and CDR2: LGHDT and YNNKEL (reference sequence). CDR3 loop: CASSHRDRFHTEAFF. As DNA, the CDR3 is TGTGCCAGCAGCCATAGGGACAGGTTTCACACTGAAGCTTTCTTT.

The J gene is TRBJ1-3, the V gene TRBV7-8, with a possible D match to TRBD1 (5 bases). Trimming shortened V by 6 bases and J by 0 bases, and 18 bases separated the two germline ends. Germline V gene sequence: CDR1 SGHVS, CDR2 FQNEAQ. The CDR3 contains 17 residues. The CDR3 sequence is CASSPGGFTFSGNTIYF. CDR3 sequence (DNA): TGTGCCAGCAGTCCGGGGGGTTTTACCTTCTCTGGAAACACCATATATTTT. The full variable domain, rest sourced from reference TRBV7-8 and TRBJ1-3, is GAGVSQSPRYKVAKRGQDVALRCDPISGHVSLFWYQQALGQGPEFLTYFQNEAQLDKSGLPSDRFFAERPEGSVSTLKIQRTQQEDSAVYLCASSPGGFTFSGNTIYFGEGSWLTVV.